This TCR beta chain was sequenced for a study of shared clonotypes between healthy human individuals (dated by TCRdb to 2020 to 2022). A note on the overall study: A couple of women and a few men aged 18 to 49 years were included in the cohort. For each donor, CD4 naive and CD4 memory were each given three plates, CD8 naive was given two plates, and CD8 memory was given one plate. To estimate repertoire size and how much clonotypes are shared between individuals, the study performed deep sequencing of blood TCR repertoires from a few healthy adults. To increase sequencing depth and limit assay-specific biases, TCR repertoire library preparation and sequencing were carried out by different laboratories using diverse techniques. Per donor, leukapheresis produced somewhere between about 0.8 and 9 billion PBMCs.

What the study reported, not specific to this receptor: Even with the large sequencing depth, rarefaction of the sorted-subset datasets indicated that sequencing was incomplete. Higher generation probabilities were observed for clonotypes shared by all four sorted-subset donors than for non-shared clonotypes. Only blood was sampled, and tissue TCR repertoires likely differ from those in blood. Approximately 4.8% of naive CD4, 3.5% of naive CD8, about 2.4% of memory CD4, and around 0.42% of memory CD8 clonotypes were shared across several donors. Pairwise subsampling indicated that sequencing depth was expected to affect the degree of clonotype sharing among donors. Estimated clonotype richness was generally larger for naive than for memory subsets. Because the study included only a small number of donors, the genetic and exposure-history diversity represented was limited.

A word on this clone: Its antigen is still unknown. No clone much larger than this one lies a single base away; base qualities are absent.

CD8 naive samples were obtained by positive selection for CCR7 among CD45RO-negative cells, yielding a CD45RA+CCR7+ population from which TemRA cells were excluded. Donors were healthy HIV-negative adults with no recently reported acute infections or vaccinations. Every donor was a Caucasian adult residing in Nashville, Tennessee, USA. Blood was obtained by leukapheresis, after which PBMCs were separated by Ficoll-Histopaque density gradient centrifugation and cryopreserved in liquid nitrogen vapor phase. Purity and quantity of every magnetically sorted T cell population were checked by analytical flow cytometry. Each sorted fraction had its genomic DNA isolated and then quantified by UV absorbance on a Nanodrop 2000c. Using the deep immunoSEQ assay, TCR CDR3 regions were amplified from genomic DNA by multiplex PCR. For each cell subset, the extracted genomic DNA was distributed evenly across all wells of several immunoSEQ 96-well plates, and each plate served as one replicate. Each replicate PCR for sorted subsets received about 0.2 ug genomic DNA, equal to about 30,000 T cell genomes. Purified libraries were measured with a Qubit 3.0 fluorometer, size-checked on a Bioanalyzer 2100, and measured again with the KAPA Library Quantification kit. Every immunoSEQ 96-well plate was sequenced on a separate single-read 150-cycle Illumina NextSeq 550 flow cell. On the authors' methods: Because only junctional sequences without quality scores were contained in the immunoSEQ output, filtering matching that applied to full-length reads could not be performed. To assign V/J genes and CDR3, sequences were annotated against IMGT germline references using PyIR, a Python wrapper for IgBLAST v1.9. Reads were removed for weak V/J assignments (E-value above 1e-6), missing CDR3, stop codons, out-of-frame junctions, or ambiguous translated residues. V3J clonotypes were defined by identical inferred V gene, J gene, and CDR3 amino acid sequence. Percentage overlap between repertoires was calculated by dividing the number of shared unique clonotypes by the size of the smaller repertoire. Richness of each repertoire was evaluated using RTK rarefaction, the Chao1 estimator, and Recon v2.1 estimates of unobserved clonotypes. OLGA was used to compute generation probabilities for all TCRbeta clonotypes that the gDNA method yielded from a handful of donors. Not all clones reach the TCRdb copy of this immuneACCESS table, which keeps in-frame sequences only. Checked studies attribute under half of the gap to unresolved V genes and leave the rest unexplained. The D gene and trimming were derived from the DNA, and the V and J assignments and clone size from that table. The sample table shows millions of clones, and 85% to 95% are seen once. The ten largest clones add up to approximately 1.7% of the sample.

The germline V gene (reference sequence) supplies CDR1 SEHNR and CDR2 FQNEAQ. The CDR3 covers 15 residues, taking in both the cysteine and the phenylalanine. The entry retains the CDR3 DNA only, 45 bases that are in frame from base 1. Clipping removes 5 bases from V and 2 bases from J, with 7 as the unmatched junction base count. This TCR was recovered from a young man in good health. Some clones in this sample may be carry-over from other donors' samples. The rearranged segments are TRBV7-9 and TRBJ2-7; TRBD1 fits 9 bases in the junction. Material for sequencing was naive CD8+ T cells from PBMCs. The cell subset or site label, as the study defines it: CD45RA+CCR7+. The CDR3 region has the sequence CASSPRTGDPYEQYF. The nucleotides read TGTGCCAGCAGCCCCAGGACAGGGGACCCCTACGAGCAGTACTTC.